A single sample gave rise to the 21 T cell receptor beta chains below, sequenced in a study of cytomegalovirus exposure and HLA in healthy donors. PCR was performed using 60 Vbeta and 13 Jbeta primers. Clones were read by immunoSEQ multiplex PCR, and TCRdb kept only the in-frame ones, dropping some. The sample has 200,000 to 250,000 clones; 75% to 85% are singletons. The sample taken for sequencing was PBMCs. The receptors were gathered from a woman aged 55-70 years in good health and CMV-seropositive.

Notes on this clone: One junction end does not reproduce the germline sequence, and a read error may be involved. CDR3 amino acids: CAWSKGGRAHF. The CDR3 nucleotides read TGTGCCTGGAGTAAGGGCGGGAGGGCACATTTT. The chain has TRBV30 and TRBJ2-3; 9 bases match TRBD2. The CDR3 is 11 residues long. Germline V gene lookup returns CDR1 GTSNPN and CDR2 SVGIG (reference sequence).

The rearrangement joins TRBV19 to TRBJ1-1; D unresolved. The length of the CDR3 is 12 residues. Germline assignment: CDR1 LNHDA and CDR2 SQIVND (reference sequence). Trimming cost V 4 bases and J 5 bases, with 8 bases left between them. The CDR3 coding sequence is TGTGCCAGTAGTAAAGACCGGACTGAAGCTTTCTTT. It codes for CASSKDRTEAFF.

CDR3 in amino acids: CASSFGLAETQYF. The CDR3 nucleotides are TGTGCCAGCAGCTTCGGACTAGCTGAGACCCAGTACTTC. This chain links TRBV7-9 with TRBJ2-5, with 8 bases matching TRBD2. Germline V gives CDR1 SEHNR, CDR2 FQNEAQ (reference sequence). The CDR3 length is 13 residues. V shed 3 bases and J 5 bases; nucleotides not matched to a gene: 2.

The rearrangement joins TRBV5-1 to TRBJ2-7; 9 nucleotides match TRBD1. V shed 2 bases and J 1 base; nucleotides not matched to a gene: 1. Per germline, CDR1 SGHRS and CDR2 YFSETQ. The length of the CDR3 is 14 residues. The DNA of the CDR3 is TGCGCCAGCAGCTTAGACAGGGGGTCCTACGAGCAGTACTTC. Translating gives CASSLDRGSYEQYF.

This clone appeared once. This chain joins TRBV7-2 and TRBJ2-7; the match to TRBD1 covers 7 bases. Germline CDR1 SGHTA, CDR2 FQGNSA. This CDR3 comprises 14 residues. V was pared by 4 bases and J by 7 bases, with 10 bases of the junction left unmatched. CDR3 loop: CASSSQRGPYEQYF. The DNA for the CDR3 is TGTGCCAGCAGCTCCCAAAGGGGGCCGTATGAGCAGTACTTC. Drawing the rest from reference TRBV7-2 and TRBJ2-7, the complete variable domain is GAGVSQSPSNKVTEKGKDVELRCDPISGHTALYWYRQSLGQGLEFLIYFQGNSAPDKSGLPSDRFSAERTGGSVSTLTIQRTQQEDSAVYLCASSSQRGPYEQYFGPGTRLTVT.

The chain couples TRBV5-1 to TRBJ1-4; D unresolved. Germline V CDR1 and CDR2: SGHRS, YFSETQ. The CDR3 is 13 residues long. V was shortened by 2 bases and J by 5 bases, with 7 bases between the two germline ends. CDR3 sequence: CASSLQSNEKLFF. DNA of the CDR3: TGCGCCAGCAGCTTACAGTCAAATGAAAAACTGTTTTTT. The variable domain in full, completed from reference TRBV5-1 and TRBJ1-4, reads KAGVTQTPRYLIKTRGQQVTLSCSPISGHRSVSWYQQTPGQGLQFLFEYFSETQRNKGNFPGRFSGRQFSNSRSEMNVSTLELGDSALYLCASSLQSNEKLFFGSGTQLSVL.

The V call is TRBV7-2, the J call TRBJ1-5, with 12 bases aligning to TRBD1. With 6 bases clipped from V and 3 bases from J, the junction kept 3 bases outside the gene matches. Germline V CDR1 and CDR2: SGHTA, FQGNSA. This CDR3 is built from 15 residues. Written as DNA, the CDR3 is TGTGCCAGCAGAGGGGGACAGGGGGCCAATCAGCCCCAGCATTTT. Protein sequence: CASRGGQGANQPQHF.

This clone was recorded only once. The V call is TRBV6-1, the J call TRBJ1-4; no firm D call. The germline V gene has CDR1 MNHNS and CDR2 SASEGT. The CDR3 spans 14 residues. With 8 bases removed from V and 4 bases from J, the gap between germline ends came to 14 bases. The CDR3 region has the DNA TGTGCCAGCTTAGGAAGAGGTATTAATGAAAAACTGTTTTTT. It encodes CASLGRGINEKLFF.

The chain has TRBV30 and TRBJ1-1; D ambiguous. The CDR3 spans 11 residues. V lost 4 bases, J lost 6 bases, and 9 bases lay in between. Germline loops: CDR1 GTSNPN, CDR2 SVGIG (reference sequence). The CDR3 region is CAWTVGAEAFF. The CDR3 DNA reads as TGTGCCTGGACGGTCGGGGCTGAAGCTTTCTTT.

The gene calls are TRBV6-5 and TRBJ2-7, with TRBD2 identical over 8 bases. The CDR3 extends over 14 amino acids. Germline loops: CDR1 MNHEY, CDR2 SVGAGI. Trimming cost V 4 bases and J 2 bases; bases outside gene matches: 4. CDR3 sequence reads: CASSSGGTPYEQYF. CDR3 sequence (DNA): TGTGCCAGCAGTTCGGGAGGGACTCCCTACGAGCAGTACTTC.

The chain combines TRBV29-1 with TRBJ1-5; perhaps TRBD1 as D (6 bases). The CDR3 is 14 residues long. Germline V gene lookup returns CDR1 SQVTM and CDR2 ANQGSEA. Trimming cost V 6 bases and J 5 bases, with 17 bases left between them. The CDR3 loop is CSVGTGTPYQPQHF. For the CDR3, the DNA is TGCAGCGTCGGGACCGGGACACCCTATCAGCCCCAGCATTTT.

The chain couples TRBV18 to TRBJ1-1; D not certain. The V end was cut by 3 bases, the J end by 5 bases, with 10 bases between. This CDR3 region has 13 residues. Germline-derived CDR1 and CDR2 are KGHSH and LQKENI. CDR3 DNA sequence: TGTGCCAGCTCACCGATGGAGGGTACTGAAGCTTTCTTT. The encoded protein is CASSPMEGTEAFF.

This chain uses TRBV5-1 with TRBJ2-3, with D tentatively TRBD2 (6 bases). From germline, CDR1 is SGHRS and CDR2 YFSETQ. Trimming cost V 0 bases and J 4 bases, with 12 bases left between them. This CDR3 is built from 15 residues. The CDR3 coding sequence is TGCGCCAGCAGCTTGGGGGTAGCGGAAGCAGATACGCAGTATTTT. Protein: CASSLGVAEADTQYF.

The chain links TRBV7-9 to TRBJ1-1, with D possibly matching TRBD1 (5 bases). V lost 2 bases to trimming and J lost 3 bases, with 7 bases between them. CDR1 SEHNR and CDR2 FQNEAQ come from the germline V gene (reference sequence). The CDR3 is 13 residues long. The chain's CDR3 is CASSLRGDTEAFF. The CDR3 DNA sequence: TGTGCCAGCAGCTTAAGGGGTGACACTGAAGCTTTCTTT.

The genes are TRBV28 and TRBJ1-1; TRBD1 matches 8 bases. Looked up from germline, CDR1 is MDHEN and CDR2 is SYDVKM. The CDR3 consists of 13 residues. The V segment lost 7 bases and the J segment 4 bases; nucleotides outside the gene matches: 5. CDR3 DNA: TGTGCCAGCACCTTCACAGGGGGCACTGAAGCTTTCTTT. Residues: CASTFTGGTEAFF.

This CDR3 is CASSFLTGGKQPQHF. The CDR3 coding sequence is TGTGCCAGCAGCTTCCTGACAGGGGGGAAACAGCCCCAGCATTTT. V usage is TRBV6-6 and J usage is TRBJ1-5; 9 nucleotides agree with TRBD1. Germline assignment: CDR1 MNHNY and CDR2 SVGAGI (reference sequence). The length of the CDR3 is 15 residues. The V and J ends lost 6 bases and 7 bases, in that order; junction bases with no gene match: 10.

The V and J genes are TRBV29-1 and TRBJ1-2; 8 bases are shared with TRBD1. Unmatched junction bases numbered 10, after V lost 7 bases and J lost 3 bases. The CDR3 runs to 14 residues. Germline V lookup: CDR1 SQVTM, CDR2 ANQGSEA. The CDR3 DNA reads TGCAGCGCGGAGACAGGGGTGAACTACTATGGCTACACCTTC. Its translation is CSAETGVNYYGYTF.

The V call is TRBV9, the J call TRBJ1-2; no firm D call. Germline CDR1 reads SGDLS; CDR2 reads YYNGEE. The CDR3 length is 15 residues. Trimming shortened V by 0 bases and J by 8 bases, and 17 bases separated the two germline ends. CDR3 region: CASSVARSLPEGYTF. The CDR3 region has the DNA TGTGCCAGCAGCGTAGCGAGGAGCCTACCCGAGGGCTACACCTTC.

The chain recombines TRBV18 with TRBJ1-1, with D possibly being TRBD1 (5 bases). V dropped 1 base and J dropped 3 bases, with 9 bases sitting between them. The V gene's germline CDR1 is KGHSH and CDR2 LQKENI. This CDR3 has 14 residues. DNA of the CDR3: TGTGCCAGCTCACCACAAGGGGTGGACACTGAAGCTTTCTTT. The encoded protein is CASSPQGVDTEAFF.

This chain joins TRBV6-5 and TRBJ2-7, with TRBD2 matching 7 bases. J lost 2 bases, V lost 2 bases, and 6 bases had no gene match. The CDR3 consists of 15 residues. Germline-derived CDR1 and CDR2 are MNHEY and SVGAGI. CDR3 residues: CASSYTRSGTYEQYF. The CDR3 region has the DNA TGTGCCAGCAGTTACACCAGGAGCGGGACCTACGAGCAGTACTTC.

The genes are TRBV10-3 and TRBJ2-7; 7 bases fit TRBD1. Trimming at V came to 2 bases and at J to 3 bases, leaving 4 bases not matched to a gene. From germline, CDR1 is ENHRY and CDR2 SYGVKD. The CDR3 is 14 residues long. The chain's CDR3 is CAISERGQDYEQYF. For the CDR3, the DNA is TGTGCCATCAGTGAGAGAGGACAGGACTACGAGCAGTACTTC.